The present T cell receptor (beta chain) was sequenced within a study of T-cell memory formation after mild COVID-19. Germline CDR1 SGHRS, CDR2 YFSETQ. V lost 4 bases and J lost 7, with 11 bases in between. This CDR3 has 13 amino acids. Study-wide points: Within pre-infection memory, some responding clones were found, suggesting cross-reactive memory joined.

With respect to this clonotype: The target antigen is unknown.

TCRdb used MiXCR to reprocess the 5' RACE reads, holding one entry per CDR3 protein. The sample has approximately 480,000 distinct CDR3 sequences, around a sixth seen once. Sequenced input: PBMCs or a T cell subset sorted from them (not recorded which). The sequence derives from an adult woman who had mild COVID-19 (a few samples of this study predate the infection). Cell type and time point are not known. This sequence joins TRBV5-1 and TRBJ2-2; no clear D gene. Here the CDR3 DNA reads TGCGCCAGCAGCCTGACGGTTATCGGGGAGCTGTTTTTT. Residues: CASSLTVIGELFF.